A single T cell receptor beta chain is shown here with its context. This record belongs to a study of T cells in tumors after PD-1 blockade. Overall study: During anti-PD-1 treatment, some patients continued daily vismodegib 150 mg.

V was clipped by 0 bases and J by 4 bases, with 12 bases between them. CDR1 LGHDT and CDR2 YNNKEL come from the germline V gene (reference sequence). The CDR3 spans 16 residues. Sequencing was performed with immunoSEQ multiplex PCR; in TCRdb, only in-frame clones are kept and a portion is missing. The sample yields 60,000 to 70,000 clones, over 65% seen once. This chain uses TRBV3-1 (or the pseudogene TRBV3-2) with TRBJ1-4; D gene unclear. Specimen: PBMCs, collected after anti-PD-1 treatment. The sequence was obtained from a human donor with basal cell carcinoma. In DNA form, the CDR3 reads TGTGCCAGCAGCCAAGATAGGGCTTCTATTAATGAAAAACTGTTTTTT. Translation gives CASSQDRASINEKLFF.